These 23 T cell receptor beta chains came from one sample sequenced in a study of T cell repertoires in ileal Crohn's disease. Clones were sequenced by immunoSEQ multiplex PCR, and TCRdb holds only the in-frame ones, with some missing. Found here are 8,900 or so clones, approximately 80% of them singletons; the top ten hold roughly 13%. Sample: ileal tissue. Source of these receptors: an adult with Crohn's disease.

This chain joins TRBV5-1 and TRBJ2-6; D gene ambiguous. This CDR3 contains 14 residues. The ends were cut back, 6 bases at V and 0 bases at J, with 7 bases in the middle. Germline loops: CDR1 SGHRS, CDR2 YFSETQ. Written as DNA, the CDR3 is TGCGCCAGCAAACAGTTCTCTGGGGCCAACGTCCTGACTTTC. Its protein product is CASKQFSGANVLTF.

The chain carries TRBV5-1 and TRBJ2-7; the D is unclear. The CDR3 is made up of 13 amino acids. With 3 bases removed from V and 5 bases from J, the gap between germline ends came to 12 bases. CDR1 and CDR2 from the germline V gene are SGHRS and YFSETQ. CDR3 bases: TGCGCCAGCAGCTCGCCCAACTTAGACGAGCAGTACTTC. Translated: CASSSPNLDEQYF.

The chain has TRBV6-6 and TRBJ2-7; D not resolved. Looked up from germline, CDR1 is MNHNY and CDR2 is SVGAGI (reference sequence). V was shortened by 5 bases and J by 2 bases, with 7 bases between the two germline ends. CDR3 length: 12 amino acids. The CDR3 sequence: CASSNRAYEQYF. The CDR3 DNA is TGTGCCAGCAGTAACAGAGCCTACGAGCAGTACTTC.

This chain joins TRBV19 and TRBJ2-7, with D possibly TRBD1 on 7 matching bases. Between the trimmed V and J ends, which lost 4 bases and 9 bases, there was a span of 16 bases. CDR1 is LNHDA, CDR2 SQIVND, per germline (reference sequence). The CDR3 covers 13 residues. CDR3 sequence: CASSRQGGTRQYF. As DNA, the CDR3 is TGTGCCAGTAGTAGGCAGGGGGGAACGAGGCAGTACTTC.

The rearrangement links TRBV7-9 to TRBJ1-3; D gene ambiguous. This CDR3 spans 15 amino acids. The germline V and J ends were trimmed by 5 bases and 0 bases, with 11 bases remaining between them. The germline CDR1 and CDR2 sequences are SEHNR and FQNEAQ (reference sequence). This chain's CDR3 is CASSLRASSGNTIYF. CDR3 sequence (DNA): TGTGCCAGCAGCCTGAGGGCTAGCTCTGGAAACACCATATATTTT.

The V and J genes are TRBV5-6 and TRBJ2-7; 13 nucleotides line up with TRBD2. The CDR3 has 14 residues. Germline CDR1 reads SGHDT; CDR2 reads YYEEEE. V dropped 4 bases and J dropped 5; count of bases not matched to a gene: 3. This CDR3 reads CASSVGLAGDEQYF. As DNA, the CDR3 is TGTGCCAGCAGCGTCGGACTAGCGGGAGACGAGCAGTACTTC.

Points on this clone: A junction end diverges from the germline sequence, so it may reflect a read error. The same CDR3 also results from other DNA sequences found in this sample. The rearrangement links TRBV7-2 to TRBJ1-2; D uncertain. The V gene's germline CDR1 is SGHTA and CDR2 FQGNSA. The CDR3 is 14 residues long. CDR3 protein: CASSLGDGNYGYTF. The CDR3 DNA follows: TGTGCTAGCAGCTTAGGAGACGGAAACTATGGCTACACCTTC.

The J gene is TRBJ2-1, the V gene TRBV7-2; no reliable D call. Germline CDR1 and CDR2: SGHTA and FQGNSA. V was shortened by 6 bases and J by 1 base, with 19 bases between the two germline ends. CDR3 length: 17 residues. The CDR3 sequence: CASRPSPVVESYNEQFF. The CDR3, as DNA: TGTGCCAGCAGACCATCCCCGGTCGTAGAGTCCTACAATGAGCAGTTCTTC.

The chain joins TRBV6-1 to TRBJ1-1, with TRBD1 matching over 10 bases. Trimming removed 0 bases from V and 3 bases from J; junction bases left unmatched: 1. The CDR3 sequence is 15 residues long. The germline CDR1 and CDR2 sequences are MNHNS and SASEGT. The CDR3 loop reads CASSEAGQGDTEAFF. In DNA, the CDR3 is TGTGCCAGCAGTGAAGCTGGACAGGGGGACACTGAAGCTTTCTTT.

This chain joins TRBV6-1 and TRBJ2-1; the match to TRBD2 covers 10 bases. V shed 4 bases and J 4 bases; nucleotides not matched to a gene: 1. This CDR3 spans 14 amino acids. The germline CDR1 and CDR2 sequences are MNHNS and SASEGT. CDR3 sequence: CASSGGLAYNEQFF. In DNA form, the CDR3 reads TGTGCCAGCAGTGGGGGACTAGCGTACAATGAGCAGTTCTTC.

The CDR3 DNA sequence: TGTGCCAGCAGCTCGGGGGGACTAGCGGGAGGCAAGGCAGATACGCAGTATTTT. Amino acid sequence: CASSSGGLAGGKADTQYF. This chain connects TRBV7-3 to TRBJ2-3; 15 bases are a match to TRBD2. The CDR3 extends over 18 amino acids. Germline CDR1 reads SGHTA; CDR2 reads FQGTGA. V was clipped by 4 bases and J by 4 bases; unmatched bases: 9.

V usage is TRBV7-8 and J usage is TRBJ1-5, with D unclear. This CDR3 has 12 amino acids. The germline gives CDR1 SGHVS, CDR2 FQNEAQ. Deletions cut 1 base from V and 7 bases from J, with 5 bases between. CDR3 sequence reads: CASSLGPQPQHF. In DNA, the CDR3 is TGTGCCAGCAGCTTAGGTCCCCAGCCCCAGCATTTT.

The rearrangement links TRBV28 to TRBJ2-1, with 8 positions matching TRBD2. Germline V gene lookup returns CDR1 MDHEN and CDR2 SYDVKM. This CDR3 region has 15 residues. V shed 1 base, J shed 4 bases, and the junction held 3 bases outside the gene matches. CDR3 sequence (DNA): TGTGCCAGCAGTTTATTGGGACTAGGGTACAATGAGCAGTTCTTC. It translates to CASSLLGLGYNEQFF.

The chain has TRBV11-2 and TRBJ1-2; D remains ambiguous. This CDR3 contains 16 residues. Per germline, CDR1 SGHAT and CDR2 FQNNGV. Trimming took off 5 bases at V and 1 base at J, with 17 bases between the two ends. This CDR3 is CASSPLGAAFNYGYTF. As DNA, the CDR3 is TGTGCCAGCAGCCCTCTCGGAGCAGCCTTTAACTATGGCTACACCTTC.

This clone occurred once. The chain uses TRBV28 and TRBJ2-1; D possibly corresponds to TRBD2 (5 bases). Germline lookup yields CDR1 MDHEN and CDR2 SYDVKM. CDR3 size: 15 residues. V lost 7 bases, J lost 5 bases, and 18 bases lay in between. CDR3 protein: CASNNLERFNNEQFF. The CDR3 region has the DNA TGTGCCAGCAACAACCTAGAGCGGTTTAACAATGAGCAGTTCTTC. The whole variable domain, filled in from reference TRBV28 and TRBJ2-1, reads DVKVTQSSRYLVKRTGEKVFLECVQDMDHENMFWYRQDPGLGLRLIYFSYDVKMKEKGDIPEGYSVSREKKERFSLILESASTNQTSMYLCASNNLERFNNEQFFGPGTRLTVL.

The rearrangement links TRBV5-1 to TRBJ2-2; D call uncertain. Looked up from germline, CDR1 is SGHRS and CDR2 is YFSETQ. This CDR3 contains 15 residues. The ends were cut back, 0 bases at V and 5 bases at J, with 11 bases in the middle. This CDR3 reads CASSLGASLTGELFF. In DNA, the CDR3 is TGCGCCAGCAGCTTGGGGGCAAGCCTTACCGGGGAGCTGTTTTTT.

This chain uses TRBV10-3 with TRBJ1-5; 7 bases agree with TRBD1. Germline assignment: CDR1 ENHRY and CDR2 SYGVKD. Losses at the gene ends were 4 bases for V and 5 bases for J; bases not matched to a gene: 11. The CDR3 length is 16 residues. The CDR3 DNA reads as TGTGCCATCAGTGTCTTGGTTGGACAGGAATATCAGCCCCAGCATTTT. Protein product: CAISVLVGQEYQPQHF.

Only one count was recorded for this clone. V is TRBV15 and J is TRBJ2-6, with D perhaps matching TRBD2 (6 bases). Trimming removed 3 bases at V and 1 base at J, with 10 bases between. Germline lookup yields CDR1 LNHNV and CDR2 YYDKDF (reference sequence). The CDR3 sequence is 16 residues long. CDR3 nucleotides: TGTGCCACCAGCAGTGGTCGGGGGTCTGGGGCCAACGTCCTGACTTTC. It codes for CATSSGRGSGANVLTF.

This chain links TRBV18 with TRBJ2-3, with D perhaps assigned TRBD1 or TRBD2 (5 bases each). V gave up 2 bases and J gave up 5 bases, with 14 bases separating them. Germline lookup yields CDR1 KGHSH and CDR2 LQKENI. The CDR3 runs 15 residues. CDR3 bases: TGTGCCAGCTCACCAGGGGGACGACCGGGAGATACGCAGTATTTT. Amino acids: CASSPGGRPGDTQYF.

The DNA for the CDR3 is TGCGCCAGCAGCTTGGGGTCCGGGGCCTGGAGTCCTTCTGGCTACACCTTC. It encodes CASSLGSGAWSPSGYTF. The chain links TRBV5-1 to TRBJ1-2, with D maybe TRBD1 (5 bases). Germline V gene sequence: CDR1 SGHRS, CDR2 YFSETQ. Trimming pared 0 bases from V and 7 bases from J, leaving 22 bases between. CDR3 length: 17 amino acids.

This chain uses TRBV28 with TRBJ1-5, with 8 bases that match TRBD1. The CDR3 totals 16 residues. The V and J ends lost 3 bases and 2 bases, in that order; junction bases with no gene match: 6. Germline V lookup: CDR1 MDHEN, CDR2 SYDVKM. Written as DNA, the CDR3 is TGTGCCAGCAGTTTCCCCCCGGGACAGGGCAATCAGCCCCAGCATTTT. Translating it yields CASSFPPGQGNQPQHF.

The J gene is TRBJ1-1, the V gene TRBV10-3; D not certain. The V gene's germline CDR1 is ENHRY and CDR2 SYGVKD. The CDR3 runs to 13 residues. Trimming removed 3 bases at V and 0 bases at J, with 5 bases between. The CDR3 loop is CAISEGMNTEAFF. The CDR3 nucleotides read TGTGCCATCAGTGAAGGCATGAACACTGAAGCTTTCTTT.

The V and J genes are TRBV4-2 and TRBJ1-5, with D perhaps TRBD1 (5 bases). Germline values: CDR1 LGHNA, CDR2 YNFKEQ. The CDR3 covers 16 residues. V lost 0 bases and J lost 3, with 12 bases in between. The CDR3 nucleotides are TGTGCCAGCAGCCAAGATTTTAGACAGTTCAATCAGCCCCAGCATTTT. Residues: CASSQDFRQFNQPQHF.